The clone carrying this T cell receptor (beta chain) is a singleton in its sample. Per the germline V gene, CDR1 is LGHNA and CDR2 is YSLEER. CDR3 length equals 16 residues. Trimming took 0 bases from V and 7 from J, leaving 18 bases between them. This sample was taken from a study of blood T cell repertoires in COVID-19. Overall study: Whether acute or convalescent, the COVID-19 samples came from the United States, Italy and Spain. Sample material is recorded as cDNA or gDNA derived from T cells, B-cell-depleted T cells, or PBMCs.

Authors' analysis steps: The assay estimated nucleated cells by amplifying reference gene primers. Data came from immunoSEQ multiplex PCR; TCRdb stores just in-frame clones and leaves some out. That table gives V, J and clone size, and the DNA gave D and trimming. Of about 200,000 clones in the sample, approximately 85% are singletons; the top ten hold about 5%. This receptor was taken from a woman aged 80 or over with acute or convalescent COVID-19. V and J are TRBV4-3 and TRBJ2-5; D is possibly TRBD1 (6 bases). Sequencing was performed on peripheral blood. CDR3 DNA: TGCGCCAGCAGCCAAGATTGGGCTACAGGGCCAGGGACCCAGTACTTC. Translating gives CASSQDWATGPGTQYF.